The 14 T cell receptor beta chains below come from one sample, sequenced in a study of blood T cell repertoires in COVID-19. Generated by immunoSEQ multiplex PCR, the TCRdb table keeps only in-frame clones and is missing some. Here the sample spans around 140,000 clones, 81% being singletons. Sequenced: peripheral blood. The receptors originated from a woman in her sixties with active or convalescent COVID-19.

This clone has a single count. This sequence joins TRBV30 and TRBJ1-2; possible D gene TRBD1, 6 bases. Trimming cost V 4 bases and J 2 bases, with 14 bases left between them. The germline gives CDR1 GTSNPN, CDR2 SVGIG (reference sequence). The CDR3 contains 14 residues. As DNA, the CDR3 is TGTGCCTGGACCAAAGACAGGTCGAACTATGGCTACACCTTC. Its translation is CAWTKDRSNYGYTF.

The CDR3 reads CASSLAGPYNEQFF. The CDR3 DNA reads as TGTGCCAGCAGCTTAGCGGGCCCGTACAATGAGCAGTTCTTC. The chain combines TRBV7-6 with TRBJ2-1, with no clear D. The V end was cut by 0 bases, the J end by 4 bases, with 7 bases between. The germline gives CDR1 SGHVS, CDR2 FNYEAQ. The CDR3 spans 14 residues.

The rearrangement links TRBV24-1 to TRBJ2-7, with TRBD1 matching over 7 bases. This CDR3 has 16 amino acids. Germline V gene data show CDR1 as KGHDR and CDR2 as SFDVKD. The junction had 12 bases not matched to a gene; V was cut back by 4 bases and J by 4 bases. CDR3 in DNA: TGTGCCACCAGTGACCCTGTTTTGCGACAGGGTTACGAGCAGTACTTC. It specifies CATSDPVLRQGYEQYF.

As for this clone: At one end the junction does not follow the germline gene, possibly because of a read error. The rearrangement uses TRBV6-5 and TRBJ2-3; TRBD2 agrees at 8 bases. The CDR3 is made up of 14 amino acids. CDR1 and CDR2 (germline): MNHEY, SVGAGI. Here the CDR3 DNA reads TGTGCCAGCAGTGACTCTTGGGAGCGGGGGCCCTTACGTTTT. Translation: CASSDSWERGPLRF.

The rearrangement links TRBV6-5 to TRBJ2-1; D uncertain. V was trimmed by 5 bases and J by 2 bases, leaving 13 bases between them. CDR1 and CDR2 (germline): MNHEY, SVGAGI. This CDR3 has 15 residues. The DNA for the CDR3 is TGTGCCAGCAGTCTCCGGGTCCCTACCTACAATGAGCAGTTCTTC. Translated: CASSLRVPTYNEQFF.

The genes are TRBV24-1 and TRBJ1-5, with D unresolved. The V end lost 0 bases, the J end lost 7 bases, and 3 bases lay between the germline ends. CDR1 and CDR2 from the germline V gene are KGHDR and SFDVKD. The CDR3 is 12 amino acids. The CDR3 here is CATSDLGQPQHF. The DNA for the CDR3 is TGTGCCACCAGTGATTTGGGCCAGCCCCAGCATTTT.

This clone occurred once. The J gene is TRBJ1-6, the V gene TRBV5-8; D unclear. The length of the CDR3 is 14 residues. Trimming took 4 bases from V and 7 from J, leaving 12 bases between them. CDR1 is SGHTS and CDR2 is YDEGEE in the germline V gene. The CDR3 sequence: CASSLGQPNSPLHF. As DNA, the CDR3 is TGTGCCAGCAGCCTTGGGCAGCCGAATTCACCCCTCCACTTT.

V is TRBV28 and J is TRBJ1-1, with D unresolved. Germline CDR1 and CDR2: MDHEN and SYDVKM. This CDR3 spans 12 amino acids. Trimming stripped 7 bases from V and 1 base from J, with 7 bases between. In DNA, the CDR3 is TGTGCCAGCAAAACTTCGAACACTGAAGCTTTCTTT. Encoded protein: CASKTSNTEAFF.

The chain recombines TRBV7-2 with TRBJ2-5, with no clear D. Germline V gene data show CDR1 as SGHTA and CDR2 as FQGNSA. The CDR3 is 13 amino acids. The germline V and J ends were trimmed by 1 base and 14 bases, with 17 bases remaining between them. CDR3 nucleotides: TGTGCCAGCAGCTTAGGTACCCCGTCGACTTTTTACTTC. This sequence encodes CASSLGTPSTFYF.

V usage is TRBV7-2 and J usage is TRBJ1-6; no firm D call. The CDR3 is 13 residues long. Germline V CDR1 and CDR2: SGHTA, FQGNSA. The V and J ends lost 5 bases and 7 bases respectively, with 9 bases between them. CDR3: CASSPSVNSPLHF. In nucleotides, the CDR3 is TGTGCCAGCAGCCCGAGTGTGAATTCACCCCTCCACTTT.

This clone was seen more than once but under ten times. The genes are TRBV11-2 and TRBJ2-1, with a tentative D call TRBD1 (6 bases). V was cut by 0 bases and J by 6 bases, with 15 bases left in between. CDR1 is SGHAT and CDR2 is FQNNGV in the germline V gene. The CDR3 extends over 16 amino acids. CDR3 DNA sequence: TGTGCCAGCAGCTTAGATTCGAGTTACAGGGCCAATGAGCAGTTCTTC. It yields the protein CASSLDSSYRANEQFF.

The V and J genes are TRBV28 and TRBJ1-1; the match to TRBD1 covers 8 bases. Germline V gives CDR1 MDHEN, CDR2 SYDVKM. The V and J ends lost 6 bases and 0 bases, in that order; junction bases with no gene match: 3. The CDR3 has 14 residues. The CDR3: CASRRTGMNTEAFF. The CDR3 nucleotides are TGTGCCAGCAGAAGGACAGGGATGAACACTGAAGCTTTCTTT.

This clone was seen more than once but under ten times. The rearrangement links TRBV29-1 to TRBJ1-1; no clear D. V lost 5 bases to trimming and J lost 3 bases, with 13 bases between them. From germline, CDR1 is SQVTM and CDR2 ANQGSEA. This CDR3 has 13 amino acids. The CDR3 here is CSVRLTGDTEAFF. The CDR3 DNA is TGCAGCGTTAGGCTGACCGGGGACACTGAAGCTTTCTTT.

The V gene is TRBV7-2, the J gene TRBJ2-7; D may be TRBD2 (7 bases). Trimming removed 1 base at V and 2 bases at J, with 9 bases between. The germline V gene encodes CDR1 SGHTA and CDR2 FQGNSA. The CDR3 length is 14 residues. CDR3 sequence (DNA): TGTGCCAGCAGCTTAGGGCGGGGGCCCTACGAGCAGTACGTC. Amino acids: CASSLGRGPYEQYV.